This entry describes one T cell receptor beta chain. This clonotype is judged large (0.1 to 1%). This clone's antigen is unknown. No much larger clone is present one base from it, and per-base qualities are unavailable. Bulk UMI-based TCR sequencing was performed on four sorted CD4+ memory subsets (TCM, TEM, IL-7Rhigh TEMRA, IL-7R- TEMRA) to test a precursor-effector relationship among CD4 cytotoxic T cells. Cells were obtained from peripheral blood mononuclear cells isolated from human blood. This specimen belongs to a study of precursors of human CD4 cytotoxic T cells listed by TCRdb under 2018. Background for the entire study: CD4+ memory subsets from 14 to 15 donors in total were covered by the bulk TCR-seq analysis. TCR-seq analysis of more than 13 donors yielded TCRalpha and TCRbeta chain sequences (table S7).

Sequencing took place on an Illumina MiSeq. On the study's bioinformatics: The Shannon-Wiener index, calculated in VDJtools, was used to measure repertoire diversity. Expanded TCRbeta clonotypes were defined as those with a clonotype frequency of at least 3. The public reads were run again by TCRdb, first through fastp at Q25 and then through MiXCR, and only productive beta chains were kept. Merged by CDR3 protein, the rows form single entries marked with the most common genes and DNA. The V and J calls come from TCRdb's annotation, not from the publication. A total of roughly 300 distinct CDR3 sequences appear in this sample, around 29% of them only once. The ten biggest clones cover 50% of the sample. After removal of 6 bases from V and 8 bases from J, the junction retains 12 bases not matched to a gene. The CDR3 spans 13 residues, from the cysteine through the phenylalanine. Here the CDR3 DNA is all that survives: 39 bases in frame from base 1. Sequences SQVTM (CDR1) and ANQGSEA (CDR2) are obtained from the germline V gene.

Overall study outcomes, separate from this receptor: The authors noted that a human observational design cannot definitively establish the direction of differentiation between precursor and effector cells. Expanded effector clonotypes made up a larger fraction of IL-7Rhigh TEMRA clonotypes than of TEM or TCM clonotypes. Only about 95% of the 14 donors were included in some of the bulk TCR-seq comparisons, which suggests that not every subset was available for every donor. More restricted TCR repertoires, with lower diversity and more expanded clonotypes, were shown by IL-7Rhigh and IL-7R- TEMRA subsets than by TCM and TEM subsets.

The rearranged segments are TRBV29-1 and TRBJ1-2; 7 bases in between match TRBD1. This receptor was obtained from a human donor in good health. The sequencing sample was made of memory CD4+ T cells from blood (PBMCs). The CDR3: CSVTGQVGLGYTF. The bases read TGCAGCGTCACTGGACAGGTCGGTCTCGGCTACACCTTC.